This TCR beta chain originates from a study of regulatory T cells in long-lasting Graves disease. General study results and limits: Thyroid tissue was not sampled; only peripheral blood was.

This clonotype was counted many times. As yet, its antigen is unknown. Time point: persistent/refractory GD, antithyroid drugs over 5 years with positive TRAb. Scientists built the TCR library using RNA that was extracted from PBMCs. Arm-PCR of CDR3 regions with iRepertoire HTBI primers generated TCR beta libraries. Authors' processing steps: Across the samples, identification revealed roughly 56 TRBV and about 13 TRBJ segments. A single record per CDR3 protein comes from TCRdb applying MiXCR to the multiplex PCR reads. The V and J calls here are based on TCRdb, not the publication. This table holds around 430,000 distinct CDR3 sequences, about 22% found once. This specimen consisted of peripheral blood mononuclear cells (PBMCs), obtained when the disease was refractory, from a patient treated with antithyroid drugs. The TCR comes from a female donor with Graves disease.

The CDR3 region has the DNA TGTGCCAGCAGTCAGACAGGGGGCCATGAGACCCAGTACTTC. This gives the protein CASSQTGGHETQYF. The V and J genes are TRBV28 and TRBJ2-5; 10 nucleotides line up with TRBD1. Germline loops: CDR1 MDHEN, CDR2 SYDVKM. J was trimmed by 5 bases and V by 5 bases; bases with no gene match: 5. This CDR3 has 14 residues.